The source of this T cell receptor beta chain is a study of T-cell reconstitution after alpha-beta-depleted transplantation in children. Study observations and caveats: It was reported that alpha-beta T cells came from several hundred expanded graft clones (about two months after transplant).

As it was prepared, the TCRbeta library received unique molecular identifiers. Using its own MiXCR run on the PCR reads, TCRdb lists one record per CDR3 protein. The sample includes around 100,000 distinct CDR3 sequences, 10% of them seen just once. The CDR3 totals 18 residues. A note on this clonotype: Antigen: not known.

The clonotype originates from a boy aged 2 to 10 with acute lymphoblastic leukemia, due to receive a stem cell transplant. This sample comprised PBMCs, obtained before TCRalphabeta/CD19-depleted stem cell transplant. The rearrangement uses TRBV21-1 and TRBJ2-5; TRBD2 is taken as the D call from the table, unchecked against the DNA. TRBV21-1 is annotated as a pseudogene. CDR3 coding DNA: TGTGCCAGCAGCCCTGGCTCTGGGCTAGCGGACTACCAAGAGACCCAGTACTTC. Its protein is CASSPGSGLADYQETQYF.